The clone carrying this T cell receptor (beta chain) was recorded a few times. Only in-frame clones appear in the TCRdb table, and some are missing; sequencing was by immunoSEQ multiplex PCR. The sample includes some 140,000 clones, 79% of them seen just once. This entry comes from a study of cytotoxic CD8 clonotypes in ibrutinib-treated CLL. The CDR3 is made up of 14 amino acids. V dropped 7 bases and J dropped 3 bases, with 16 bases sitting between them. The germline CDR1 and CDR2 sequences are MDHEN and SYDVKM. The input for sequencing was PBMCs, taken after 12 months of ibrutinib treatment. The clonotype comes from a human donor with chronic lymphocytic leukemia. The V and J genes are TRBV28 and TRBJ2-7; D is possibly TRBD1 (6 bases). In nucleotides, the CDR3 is TGTGCCAGCAACCCGGGCCCCAGGGGCTACGAGCAGTACTTC. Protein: CASNPGPRGYEQYF.